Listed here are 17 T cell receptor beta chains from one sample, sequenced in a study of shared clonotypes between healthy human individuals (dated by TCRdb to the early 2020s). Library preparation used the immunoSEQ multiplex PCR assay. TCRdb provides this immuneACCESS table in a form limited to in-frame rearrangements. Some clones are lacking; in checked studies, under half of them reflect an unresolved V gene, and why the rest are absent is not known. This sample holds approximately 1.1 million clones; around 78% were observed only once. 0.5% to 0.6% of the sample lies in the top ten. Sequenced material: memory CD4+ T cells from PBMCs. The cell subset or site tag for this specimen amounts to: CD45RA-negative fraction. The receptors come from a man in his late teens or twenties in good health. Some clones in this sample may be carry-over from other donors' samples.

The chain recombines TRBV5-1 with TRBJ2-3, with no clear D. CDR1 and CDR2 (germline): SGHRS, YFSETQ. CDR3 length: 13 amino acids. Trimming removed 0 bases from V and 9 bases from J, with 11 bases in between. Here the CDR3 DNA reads TGCGCCAGCAGCTTGGAACTGGGCCCAACGCAGTATTTT. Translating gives CASSLELGPTQYF. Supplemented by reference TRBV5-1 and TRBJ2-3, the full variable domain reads KAGVTQTPRYLIKTRGQQVTLSCSPISGHRSVSWYQQTPGQGLQFLFEYFSETQRNKGNFPGRFSGRQFSNSRSEMNVSTLELGDSALYLCASSLELGPTQYFGPGTRLTVL.

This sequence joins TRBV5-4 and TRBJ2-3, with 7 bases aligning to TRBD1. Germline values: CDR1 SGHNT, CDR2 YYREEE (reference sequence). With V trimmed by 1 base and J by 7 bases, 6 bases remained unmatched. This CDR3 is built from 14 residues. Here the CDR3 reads CASSLFDRANTQYF. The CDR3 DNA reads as TGTGCCAGCAGCTTGTTCGACAGGGCGAATACGCAGTATTTT.

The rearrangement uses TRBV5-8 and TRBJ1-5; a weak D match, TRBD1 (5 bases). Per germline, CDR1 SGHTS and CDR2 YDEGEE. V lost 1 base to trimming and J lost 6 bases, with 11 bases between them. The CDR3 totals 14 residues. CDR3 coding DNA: TGTGCCAGCAGCTTGCGAATGGGACCTCAGCCCCAGCATTTT. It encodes CASSLRMGPQPQHF.

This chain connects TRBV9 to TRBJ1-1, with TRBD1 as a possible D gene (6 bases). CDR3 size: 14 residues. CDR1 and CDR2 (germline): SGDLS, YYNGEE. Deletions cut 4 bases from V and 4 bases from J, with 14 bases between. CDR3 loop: CASSPRQESTEAFF. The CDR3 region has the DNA TGTGCCAGCAGCCCCCGACAGGAGTCCACTGAAGCTTTCTTT.

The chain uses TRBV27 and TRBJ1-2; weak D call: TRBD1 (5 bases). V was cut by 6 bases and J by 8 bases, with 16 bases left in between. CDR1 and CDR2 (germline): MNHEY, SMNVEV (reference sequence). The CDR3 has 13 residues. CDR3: CASSRTRGDGYTF. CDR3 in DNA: TGTGCCAGCAGCCGCACACGGGGGGACGGCTACACCTTC.

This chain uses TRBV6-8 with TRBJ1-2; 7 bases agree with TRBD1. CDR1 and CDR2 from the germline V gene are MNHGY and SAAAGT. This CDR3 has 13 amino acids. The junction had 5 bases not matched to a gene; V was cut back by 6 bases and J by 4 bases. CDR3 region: CASRQTGSYGYTF. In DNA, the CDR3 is TGTGCCAGCAGACAGACAGGGAGCTATGGCTACACCTTC.

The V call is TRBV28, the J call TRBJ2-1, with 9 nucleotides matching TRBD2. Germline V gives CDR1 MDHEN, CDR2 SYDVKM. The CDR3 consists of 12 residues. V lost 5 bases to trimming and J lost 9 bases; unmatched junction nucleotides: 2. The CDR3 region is CASSQLAGEQFF. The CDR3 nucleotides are TGTGCCAGCAGTCAACTAGCGGGTGAGCAGTTCTTC.

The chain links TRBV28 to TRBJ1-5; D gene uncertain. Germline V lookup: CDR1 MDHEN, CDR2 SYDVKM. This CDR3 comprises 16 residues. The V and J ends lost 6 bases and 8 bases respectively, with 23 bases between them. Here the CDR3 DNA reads TGTGCCAGCAGGGGCACCGGCGGACTTTCATGGGAGCCCCAGCATTTT. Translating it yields CASRGTGGLSWEPQHF.

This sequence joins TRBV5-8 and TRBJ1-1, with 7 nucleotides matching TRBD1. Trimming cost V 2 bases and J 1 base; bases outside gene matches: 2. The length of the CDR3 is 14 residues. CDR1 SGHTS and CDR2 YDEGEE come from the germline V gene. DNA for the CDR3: TGTGCCAGCAGCTTCCGGGACAGGAACACTGAAGCTTTCTTT. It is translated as CASSFRDRNTEAFF.

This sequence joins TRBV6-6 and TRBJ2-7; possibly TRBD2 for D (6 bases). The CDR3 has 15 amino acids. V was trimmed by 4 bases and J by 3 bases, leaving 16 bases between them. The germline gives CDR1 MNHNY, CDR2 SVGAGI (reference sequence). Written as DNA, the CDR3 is TGTGCCAGCAGTTTTGTGGCCCCCGGGGGCTACGAGCAGTACTTC. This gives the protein CASSFVAPGGYEQYF.

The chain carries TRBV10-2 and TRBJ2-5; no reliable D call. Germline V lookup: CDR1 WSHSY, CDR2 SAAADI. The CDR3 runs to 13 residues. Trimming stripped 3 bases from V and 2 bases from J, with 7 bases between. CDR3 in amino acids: CASSERSQETQYF. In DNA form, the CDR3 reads TGCGCCAGCAGTGAACGGTCGCAAGAGACCCAGTACTTC.

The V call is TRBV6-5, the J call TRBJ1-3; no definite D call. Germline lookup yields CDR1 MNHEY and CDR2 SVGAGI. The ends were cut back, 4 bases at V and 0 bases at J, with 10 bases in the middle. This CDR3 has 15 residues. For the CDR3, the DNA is TGTGCCAGCAGTTTCGTTTCGACCTCTGGAAACACCATATATTTT. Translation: CASSFVSTSGNTIYF.

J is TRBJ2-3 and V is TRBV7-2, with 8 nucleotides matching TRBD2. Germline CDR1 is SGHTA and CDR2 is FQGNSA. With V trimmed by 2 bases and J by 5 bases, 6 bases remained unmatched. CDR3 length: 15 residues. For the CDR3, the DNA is TGTGCCAGCAGCTTACGTTTGCTAGCGGGAGATACGCAGTATTTT. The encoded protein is CASSLRLLAGDTQYF.

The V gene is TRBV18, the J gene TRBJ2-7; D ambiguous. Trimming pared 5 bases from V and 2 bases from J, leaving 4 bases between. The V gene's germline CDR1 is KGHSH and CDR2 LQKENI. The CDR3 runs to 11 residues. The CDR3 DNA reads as TGTGCCAGCTCATCCGCCTACGAGCAGTACTTC. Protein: CASSSAYEQYF.

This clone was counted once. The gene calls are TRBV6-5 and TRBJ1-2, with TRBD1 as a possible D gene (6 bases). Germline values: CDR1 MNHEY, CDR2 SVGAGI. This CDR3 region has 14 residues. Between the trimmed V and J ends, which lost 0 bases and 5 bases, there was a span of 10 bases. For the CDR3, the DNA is TGTGCCAGCAGTTACTCCGGCAGGGGATATGGCTACACCTTC. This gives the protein CASSYSGRGYGYTF.

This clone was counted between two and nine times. The CDR3 here is CASSQIGTARTGELFF. CDR3 bases: TGCGCCAGCAGCCAAATCGGGACCGCGAGAACCGGGGAGCTGTTTTTT. The V and J genes are TRBV4-3 and TRBJ2-2; D might be TRBD1 or TRBD2, each matching 5 bases. The germline V and J ends were trimmed by 2 bases and 5 bases, with 15 bases remaining between them. The CDR3 has 16 residues. Germline CDR1 and CDR2: LGHNA and YSLEER.

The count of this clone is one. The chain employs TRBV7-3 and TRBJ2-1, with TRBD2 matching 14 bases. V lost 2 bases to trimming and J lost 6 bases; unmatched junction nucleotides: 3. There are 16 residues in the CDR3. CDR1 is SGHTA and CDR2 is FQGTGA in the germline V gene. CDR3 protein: CASSLLTSGRVNEQFF. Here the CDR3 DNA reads TGTGCCAGCAGCTTACTGACTAGCGGGAGGGTCAATGAGCAGTTCTTC. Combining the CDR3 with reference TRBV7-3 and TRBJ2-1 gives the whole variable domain GAGVSQTPSNKVTEKGKYVELRCDPISGHTALYWYRQSLGQGPEFLIYFQGTGAADDSGLPNDRFFAVRPEGSVSTLKIQRTERGDSAVYLCASSLLTSGRVNEQFFGPGTRLTVL.